This T cell receptor (beta chain) comes out of a study of CD8 T cells in Susac syndrome. Reverse transcription of about 0.45 to 1 ug RNA was performed with random hexamers. TCRdb re-derived calls from the immunoSEQ multiplex PCR reads in MiXCR, one entry per CDR3 protein. In the table there are roughly 170,000 distinct CDR3 sequences, approximately 93% of which are singletons. The germline gives CDR1 MDHEN, CDR2 SYDVKM. This CDR3 contains 17 residues. Trimming left V 3 bases short and J 2 bases short, with 20 bases between. The sample taken for sequencing was CD4+ T cells from PBMCs. The TCR sequence derives from a human donor with multiple sclerosis. The chain is built from TRBV28 and TRBJ2-7; no clear D gene. The CDR3 DNA reads as TGTGCCAGCAGTTTTATTTCTACCTCTCGGATCCCCTACGAGCAGTACTTC. The encoded protein is CASSFISTSRIPYEQYF.